These 2 T cell receptor beta chains were all obtained from the same sample, sequenced in a study of regulatory T cells in long-lasting Graves disease. Building the TCR beta libraries relied on iRepertoire HTBI primers, and CDR3 regions underwent Arm-PCR. MiXCR was run by TCRdb on the multiplex PCR reads, yielding one entry per CDR3 protein. The sample carries 420,000 or so distinct CDR3 sequences, roughly a quarter recorded once. The time point here: persistent/refractory GD, antithyroid drugs over 5 years with positive TRAb. PBMC RNA served as the TCR library source. Specimen: peripheral blood mononuclear cells (PBMCs), collected when the disease was refractory, from a patient treated with antithyroid drugs. These receptors originate from a female donor with Graves disease.

A few counts support this clonotype. The chain carries TRBV6-5 and TRBJ2-3; D call uncertain. With 0 bases removed from V and 4 bases from J, the gap between germline ends came to 5 bases. This CDR3 spans 13 amino acids. Germline CDR1 reads MNHEY; CDR2 reads SVGAGI. This CDR3 reads CASSYSVADTQYF. The CDR3 coding sequence is TGTGCCAGCAGTTACTCAGTAGCAGATACGCAGTATTTT.

This clonotype has only a few counts. This rearrangement joins TRBV20-1 to TRBJ1-3; 9 bases fit TRBD1. Looked up from germline, CDR1 is DFQATT and CDR2 is SNEGSKA (reference sequence). The ends lost 0 bases at V and 2 bases at J; junction bases unmatched: 5. The length of the CDR3 is 16 residues. The CDR3 nucleotides read TGCAGTGCTAGAGAGTCGGGACAGGGTACTGGAAACACCATATATTTT. Translation gives CSARESGQGTGNTIYF.